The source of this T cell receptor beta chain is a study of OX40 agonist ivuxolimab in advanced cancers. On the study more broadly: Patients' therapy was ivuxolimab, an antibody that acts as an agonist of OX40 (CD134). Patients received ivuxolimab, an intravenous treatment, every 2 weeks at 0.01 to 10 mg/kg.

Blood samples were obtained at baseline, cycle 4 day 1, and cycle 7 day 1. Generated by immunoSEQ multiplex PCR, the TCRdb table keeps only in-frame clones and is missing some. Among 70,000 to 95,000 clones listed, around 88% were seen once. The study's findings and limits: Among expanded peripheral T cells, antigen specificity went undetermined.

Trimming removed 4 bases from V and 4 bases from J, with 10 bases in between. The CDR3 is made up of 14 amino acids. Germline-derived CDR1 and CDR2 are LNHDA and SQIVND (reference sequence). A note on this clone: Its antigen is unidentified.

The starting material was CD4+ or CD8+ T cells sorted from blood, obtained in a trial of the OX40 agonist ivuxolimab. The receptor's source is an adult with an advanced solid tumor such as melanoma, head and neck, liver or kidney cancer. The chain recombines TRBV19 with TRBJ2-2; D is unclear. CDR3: CASSNSPFTGELFF. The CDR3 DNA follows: TGTGCCAGTAGTAATAGCCCATTCACCGGGGAGCTGTTTTTT.